This TCR beta chain was captured in a study of blood T cell repertoires in COVID-19. On the study more broadly: Sources were T cells, B-cell-depleted T cells, or PBMCs; the material itself was cDNA or gDNA.

Using immunoSEQ multiplex PCR, the repertoire was profiled, and TCRdb retains in-frame clones only, with some absent. The sample consists of hundreds of thousands of clones, around 90% of them appearing once. The CDR3 runs to 14 residues. Germline CDR1 SGHRS, CDR2 YFSETQ. V was clipped by 1 base and J by 6 bases; unmatched bases: 2. This clone was found once. The sequence came from a woman aged 18-29 years who had recovered from COVID-19. What was sequenced was PBMCs or T cells enriched from blood (not recorded which). The V gene is TRBV5-1, the J gene TRBJ2-1, with 9 bases fitting TRBD1. The chain's CDR3 is CASSLRQGGNEQFF. The CDR3 DNA sequence: TGCGCCAGCAGCTTGAGACAGGGGGGCAATGAGCAGTTCTTC. Full variable domain (rest looked up from reference TRBV5-1 and TRBJ2-1): KAGVTQTPRYLIKTRGQQVTLSCSPISGHRSVSWYQQTPGQGLQFLFEYFSETQRNKGNFPGRFSGRQFSNSRSEMNVSTLELGDSALYLCASSLRQGGNEQFFGPGTRLTVL.